The 14 T cell receptor beta chains reported below all come from one sample, sequenced in a study of blood T cell repertoires in COVID-19. Clones were read by immunoSEQ multiplex PCR, and TCRdb kept only the in-frame ones, dropping some. The profile covers 200,000 to 250,000 clones, with 75% to 85% appearing a single time and roughly 1.2% taken by the ten largest. The specimen sequenced was peripheral blood. Receptors originate from a woman in her twenties or thirties with COVID-19, enrolled during active disease.

In this sample, this clone turned up a few times. This chain links TRBV5-4 with TRBJ1-6; 10 nucleotides line up with TRBD1. The V segment lost 3 bases and the J segment 10 bases; nucleotides outside the gene matches: 4. Germline CDR1 SGHNT, CDR2 YYREEE (reference sequence). CDR3 length equals 14 residues. In DNA form, the CDR3 reads TGTGCCAGCAGCTCGACAGGGGGCGGGTCACCCCTCCACTTT. Residues: CASSSTGGGSPLHF.

The chain joins TRBV10-3 to TRBJ2-6; no firm D call. The CDR3 is 15 amino acids. Trimming removed 6 bases at V and 4 bases at J, with 13 bases between. The germline V gene has CDR1 ENHRY and CDR2 SYGVKD. Here the CDR3 DNA reads TGTGCCATCAGGAACGCGGCCGCCGGGGCCAACGTCCTGACTTTC. It is translated as CAIRNAAAGANVLTF.

This clone was seen just once. The J gene is TRBJ1-2, the V gene TRBV27; D is undetermined. Germline V gene data show CDR1 as MNHEY and CDR2 as SMNVEV (reference sequence). V lost 5 bases and J 4 bases, leaving 17 bases between the germline ends. The CDR3 has 15 residues. The CDR3 bases are TGTGCCAGCAGTCTTGGCCCGCCAACCATCTATGGCTACACCTTC. Its protein product is CASSLGPPTIYGYTF.

The chain uses TRBV9 and TRBJ2-1, with a possible D match to TRBD2 (5 bases). V gave up 4 bases and J gave up 8 bases, with 19 bases separating them. The CDR3 contains 15 residues. CDR1 is SGDLS, CDR2 YYNGEE, per germline. CDR3 in DNA: TGTGCCAGCAGCTCACGACTAATCGGGTCGTATGAGCAGTTCTTC. Translating gives CASSSRLIGSYEQFF.

The chain couples TRBV12-3 or TRBV12-4 to TRBJ2-2, with D unresolved. V was cut by 6 bases and J by 5 bases, with 10 bases left in between. CDR3 size: 13 residues. The CDR3: CASSSVGTGELFF. CDR3 sequence (DNA): TGTGCCAGCAGCTCCGTCGGGACCGGGGAGCTGTTTTTT.

This clone was observed a handful of times. CDR3 sequence: CASSVGWTGGRNEKLFF. The CDR3 DNA reads as TGTGCCAGCAGCGTAGGTTGGACAGGGGGACGAAATGAAAAACTGTTTTTT. The V and J genes are TRBV9 and TRBJ1-4; 10 nucleotides line up with TRBD1. The germline CDR1 and CDR2 sequences are SGDLS and YYNGEE. The CDR3 extends over 17 amino acids. The junction had 7 bases not matched to a gene; V was cut back by 0 bases and J by 5 bases.

The V call is TRBV7-9, the J call TRBJ1-2; D is unresolved. Trimming pared 5 bases from V and 6 bases from J, leaving 16 bases between. In germline, CDR1 is SEHNR, CDR2 FQNEAQ (reference sequence). CDR3 length: 14 amino acids. CDR3 in DNA: TGTGCCAGCAGCCCTCCATATCTGTTAGATGGCTACACCTTC. As protein: CASSPPYLLDGYTF.

The rearrangement links TRBV7-9 to TRBJ2-3, with D uncertain. Germline V gene sequence: CDR1 SEHNR, CDR2 FQNEAQ (reference sequence). The ends were cut back, 5 bases at V and 2 bases at J, with 17 bases in the middle. CDR3 size: 16 residues. The CDR3 sequence is CASSPDPSDPTDTQYF. In DNA form, the CDR3 reads TGTGCCAGCAGCCCCGACCCGAGCGACCCCACAGATACGCAGTATTTT.

This clone occurred once. The genes are TRBV7-2 and TRBJ2-5; 14 nucleotides line up with TRBD2. This CDR3 is 19 amino acids long. The germline gives CDR1 SGHTA, CDR2 FQGNSA. Trimming took 4 bases from V and 4 from J; bases not matched to a gene: 14. CDR3 coding DNA: TGTGCCAGCAGCTCAAGCCGACTAGCGGGAGGGAACGGTGGAGAGACCCAGTACTTC. It is translated as CASSSSRLAGGNGGETQYF.

The V call is TRBV4-3, the J call TRBJ2-6; D unresolved. Germline CDR1 reads LGHNA; CDR2 reads YSLEER. The V gene lost 0 bases and the J gene lost 1 base, with 7 bases spanning the gap. There are 16 residues in the CDR3. CDR3 nucleotide sequence: TGCGCCAGCAGCCAAGAAGCTCGGTCTGGGGCCAACGTCCTGACTTTC. It is translated as CASSQEARSGANVLTF.

The V and J genes are TRBV11-2 and TRBJ2-1; 16 bases are shared with TRBD2. The J segment lost 0 bases and the V segment lost 0 bases, leaving 5 bases of the junction unmatched. The CDR3 runs to 20 residues. The germline V gene encodes CDR1 SGHAT and CDR2 FQNNGV. CDR3 loop: CASSLERGLAGGSSYNEQFF. The CDR3 DNA reads as TGTGCCAGCAGCTTAGAGCGGGGACTAGCGGGGGGGAGCTCCTACAATGAGCAGTTCTTC.

This clone has only one observation. The J gene is TRBJ1-6, the V gene TRBV9; 9 bases agree with TRBD1. The germline V gene has CDR1 SGDLS and CDR2 YYNGEE. CDR3 length: 14 residues. V lost 3 bases and J lost 10; bases outside the gene matches: 5. CDR3 DNA: TGTGCCAGCAGCGAGACAGGGGGAGGGTCACCCCTCCACTTT. Translation gives CASSETGGGSPLHF.

This chain connects TRBV18 to TRBJ1-4, with D uncertain. The CDR3 is 16 amino acids. Germline CDR1 and CDR2: KGHSH and LQKENI. V shed 4 bases and J shed 5 bases, with 17 bases lying between them. CDR3 amino acids: CASSHPTPGKNEKLFF. Written as DNA, the CDR3 is TGTGCCAGCTCACATCCGACACCCGGCAAGAATGAAAAACTGTTTTTT.

The rearrangement links TRBV2 to TRBJ1-1; 7 bases agree with TRBD1. Per the germline V gene, CDR1 is SNHLY and CDR2 is FYNNEI. The J segment lost 3 bases and the V segment lost 7 bases, leaving 5 bases of the junction unmatched. This CDR3 spans 13 amino acids. The CDR3 protein is CASTRGVDTEAFF. The CDR3 DNA is TGTGCCAGCACCAGGGGGGTCGACACTGAAGCTTTCTTT.